This T cell receptor (beta chain) stems from a study of shared clonotypes between healthy human individuals. General study findings and limits: The sharing of about 5% of naive CD4 clonotypes was seen across several donors. The generation probabilities recorded for non-shared clonotypes fell below those of clonotypes shared by all four donors.

The germline V gene encodes CDR1 MNHNS and CDR2 SASEGT. V shed 7 bases, J shed 5 bases, and the junction held 6 bases outside the gene matches. The CDR3 runs to 14 residues. Remarks on this clone: Its antigen remains unknown.

All donors were Caucasian adults living in Nashville, Tennessee. Into CD45RA+ naive and CD45RA-negative memory subsets, the CD4+ cells were split. Measured with immunoSEQ multiplex PCR; TCRdb has only the in-frame clones, and not every one. The sample holds about 230,000 clones, under 80% seen once. Sequencing used memory CD4+ T cells sorted from blood. Subset of the sample: CD45RA-negative fraction. This clonotype was sampled from a man aged 25 to 40 in good health. V gene TRBV6-1 combines with J gene TRBJ2-1; 9 nucleotides line up with TRBD2. For the CDR3, the DNA is TGTGCCAGCAACATAGCGGGAGCAAACAATGAGCAGTTCTTC. Its translation is CASNIAGANNEQFF.